This T cell receptor (beta chain) was found in a study of T cell responses to AZD1222 COVID-19 vaccine. Study findings and constraints: Vaccine-related CD4 TCRs covered spike, predominating at 160-218 and 743-854. The breadth and depth of Spike-specific TCRs increased once two AZD1222 doses had been given. Most donors were white British and more were female, and clonal diversity was possibly underestimated.

The CDR3 sequence is 13 residues long. Trimming stripped 0 bases from V and 6 bases from J, with 6 bases between. Germline-derived CDR1 and CDR2 are LGHDT and YNNKEL (reference sequence). Produced via immunoSEQ multiplex PCR; TCRdb's table is partial and in-frame only. Seen here are about 59,000 clones, 75% to 90% observed once, and the top ten hold about 5.9%. As to this clone: Its antigen is unknown.

The sequence was obtained from an adult who received the AZD1222 COVID-19 vaccine. The sample here was peripheral blood, taken 28 days after the second AZD1222 dose. V is TRBV3-1 (or the pseudogene TRBV3-2) and J is TRBJ2-1; no firm D call. As DNA, the CDR3 is TGTGCCAGCAGCCAAGAGAACAGCAATGAGCAGTTCTTC. It specifies CASSQENSNEQFF.